A selection of T cell receptor beta chains follows, all from one sample in a study of T-cell memory formation after mild COVID-19. TCRdb reanalysed the 5' RACE reads using MiXCR and keeps one entry per CDR3 protein. The sample has approximately 290,000 distinct CDR3 sequences, 7.5% to 9.5% seen once. The sequenced material came from PBMCs or a T cell subset sorted from them (not recorded which). The receptors derive from a man aged 18 to 30 who had mild COVID-19 (a few samples of this study predate the infection). Cell type and time point are not known. Both conserved end residues are part of each CDR3. Fields, in order: clone size, V gene, D gene, J gene, CDR3 protein, CDR3 DNA. A D gene is named only where the DNA matches it firmly. Clone size appears in some rows only: once, few, many, or a class for an expanded clone.

abundance: once; v_gene: TRBV4-2; d_gene: NA; j_gene: TRBJ2-3; CDR3aa: CASSQEGPDTQYF; CDR3nt: TGTGCCAGCAGCCAAGAGGGCCCAGATACGCAGTATTTT
abundance: NA; v_gene: TRBV6-6; d_gene: TRBD1; j_gene: TRBJ1-6; CDR3aa: CASSYSTGRQWNSPLHF; CDR3nt: TGTGCCAGCAGTTACTCGACAGGGAGACAATGGAATTCACCCCTCCACTTT
abundance: few; v_gene: TRBV6-8; d_gene: NA; j_gene: TRBJ1-5; CDR3aa: CAGRGFGQPQHF; CDR3nt: TGTGCCGGAAGGGGATTCGGTCAGCCCCAGCATTTT
abundance: few; v_gene: TRBV5-6; d_gene: NA; j_gene: TRBJ1-1; CDR3aa: CASSSRVAGLNTEAFF; CDR3nt: TGTGCCAGCAGCTCCCGGGTGGCAGGTCTGAACACTGAAGCTTTCTTT
abundance: NA; v_gene: TRBV5-1; d_gene: TRBD1; j_gene: TRBJ2-1; CDR3aa: CASSWTGGEVDNEQFF; CDR3nt: TGCGCCAGCAGCTGGACAGGGGGCGAAGTCGACAATGAGCAGTTCTTC
abundance: NA; v_gene: TRBV6-2/TRBV6-3; d_gene: TRBD1; j_gene: TRBJ2-5; CDR3aa: CASSYSPQTGRETQYF; CDR3nt: TGTGCCAGCAGTTACTCCCCCCAGACAGGGCGTGAGACCCAGTACTTC
abundance: few; v_gene: TRBV5-5; d_gene: NA; j_gene: TRBJ2-7; CDR3aa: CASSLAVQSYEQYF; CDR3nt: TGTGCCAGCAGCTTGGCCGTCCAGTCCTACGAGCAGTACTTC
abundance: NA; v_gene: TRBV5-1; d_gene: TRBD1; j_gene: TRBJ2-7; CDR3aa: CASSLEGQGDEQYF; CDR3nt: TGCGCCAGCAGCTTGGAGGGACAGGGGGACGAGCAGTACTTC
abundance: NA; v_gene: TRBV7-9; d_gene: TRBD1; j_gene: TRBJ1-5; CDR3aa: CASSFGTGIYQPQHF; CDR3nt: TGTGCCAGCAGCTTTGGGACAGGGATTTATCAGCCCCAGCATTTT
abundance: NA; v_gene: TRBV29-1; d_gene: NA; j_gene: TRBJ1-3; CDR3aa: CSVERWDISGNTIYF; CDR3nt: TGCAGCGTGGAGCGGTGGGACATCTCTGGAAACACCATATATTTT
abundance: many; v_gene: TRBV5-1; d_gene: NA; j_gene: TRBJ1-6; CDR3aa: CASSNSPESPLHF; CDR3nt: TGCGCCAGCAGCAACTCCCCGGAGTCACCCCTCCACTTT
abundance: NA; v_gene: TRBV15; d_gene: NA; j_gene: TRBJ2-3; CDR3aa: CATSRDRGRMADTQYF; CDR3nt: TGTGCCACCAGCAGAGACAGGGGGAGGATGGCAGATACGCAGTATTTT
abundance: few; v_gene: TRBV24-1; d_gene: NA; j_gene: TRBJ1-6; CDR3aa: CATSDGQGSPLHF; CDR3nt: TGTGCCACCAGTGATGGGCAGGGCTCACCCCTCCACTTT
abundance: NA; v_gene: TRBV5-6; d_gene: NA; j_gene: TRBJ1-2; CDR3aa: CASSREYGYTF; CDR3nt: TGTGCCAGCAGCCGAGAGTATGGCTACACCTTC
abundance: NA; v_gene: TRBV7-8; d_gene: NA; j_gene: TRBJ1-1; CDR3aa: CASSFVVGGVGTEAFF; CDR3nt: TGTGCCAGCAGCTTCGTGGTCGGGGGGGTCGGGACTGAAGCTTTCTTT
abundance: NA; v_gene: TRBV19; d_gene: NA; j_gene: TRBJ1-5; CDR3aa: CASSMIGNQPQHF; CDR3nt: TGTGCCAGTAGTATGATAGGCAATCAGCCCCAGCATTTT
abundance: NA; v_gene: TRBV5-1; d_gene: NA; j_gene: TRBJ2-5; CDR3aa: CASSPDKGDGETQYF; CDR3nt: TGCGCCAGCAGCCCCGACAAGGGGGACGGGGAGACCCAGTACTTC
abundance: NA; v_gene: TRBV6-5; d_gene: NA; j_gene: TRBJ2-1; CDR3aa: CASSYLPGSNEQFF; CDR3nt: TGTGCCAGCAGTTACCTCCCAGGGTCCAATGAGCAGTTCTTC
abundance: NA; v_gene: TRBV20-1; d_gene: TRBD1; j_gene: TRBJ2-3; CDR3aa: CSAVQGWRGGTQYF; CDR3nt: TGCAGTGCTGTACAGGGGTGGCGAGGGGGTACGCAGTATTTT
abundance: NA; v_gene: TRBV24-1; d_gene: TRBD1; j_gene: TRBJ2-1; CDR3aa: CATSRQGAPNEQFF; CDR3nt: TGTGCCACCAGTAGACAGGGGGCTCCCAATGAGCAGTTCTTC
abundance: NA; v_gene: TRBV7-2; d_gene: NA; j_gene: TRBJ1-2; CDR3aa: CASSARARGVSYGYTF; CDR3nt: TGTGCCAGCAGCGCCCGGGCCCGAGGGGTTAGCTATGGCTACACCTTC
abundance: NA; v_gene: TRBV4-1; d_gene: NA; j_gene: TRBJ1-3; CDR3aa: CASSQGGGGFVGNTIYF; CDR3nt: TGCGCCAGCAGCCAAGGCGGAGGGGGGTTTGTGGGAAACACCATATATTTT
abundance: few; v_gene: TRBV7-2; d_gene: NA; j_gene: TRBJ2-5; CDR3aa: CASSLALDRQETQYF; CDR3nt: TGTGCCAGCAGCTTAGCCTTGGATCGGCAAGAGACCCAGTACTTC
abundance: few; v_gene: TRBV25-1; d_gene: NA; j_gene: TRBJ1-2; CDR3aa: CASSEVNYGYTF; CDR3nt: TGTGCCAGCAGTGAAGTTAACTATGGCTACACCTTC
abundance: few; v_gene: TRBV24-1; d_gene: NA; j_gene: TRBJ2-3; CDR3aa: CATSDHRQTDTQYF; CDR3nt: TGTGCCACCAGTGATCACCGACAGACAGATACGCAGTATTTT
abundance: few; v_gene: TRBV7-3; d_gene: TRBD2; j_gene: TRBJ2-1; CDR3aa: CASSSAGGSYNEQFF; CDR3nt: TGTGCCAGCAGCTCGGCGGGGGGCTCCTACAATGAGCAGTTCTTC
abundance: NA; v_gene: TRBV30; d_gene: TRBD1; j_gene: TRBJ1-1; CDR3aa: CAWSTGQGTEAFF; CDR3nt: TGTGCCTGGAGTACCGGACAGGGCACTGAAGCTTTCTTT
abundance: many; v_gene: TRBV27; d_gene: TRBD1; j_gene: TRBJ2-7; CDR3aa: CASSPTGVYEQYF; CDR3nt: TGTGCCAGCAGTCCCACAGGGGTCTACGAGCAGTACTTC
abundance: few; v_gene: TRBV4-1; d_gene: TRBD2; j_gene: TRBJ2-3; CDR3aa: CASSQEYVSGGTDTQYF; CDR3nt: TGCGCCAGCAGCCAAGAGTATGTTAGCGGGGGGACAGATACGCAGTATTTT
abundance: many; v_gene: TRBV20-1; d_gene: TRBD2; j_gene: TRBJ2-1; CDR3aa: CSADASGGASEQFF; CDR3nt: TGCAGTGCTGACGCTAGCGGGGGGGCGTCTGAGCAGTTCTTC
abundance: NA; v_gene: TRBV5-1; d_gene: TRBD2; j_gene: TRBJ2-3; CDR3aa: CASSDGTSGGLNTQYF; CDR3nt: TGCGCCAGCAGCGACGGGACTAGCGGGGGGTTGAATACGCAGTATTTT
abundance: few; v_gene: TRBV5-4; d_gene: NA; j_gene: TRBJ2-5; CDR3aa: CASSLDRGGEETQYF; CDR3nt: TGTGCCAGCAGCTTGGACAGGGGAGGAGAAGAGACCCAGTACTTC
abundance: few; v_gene: TRBV12-3/TRBV12-4; d_gene: TRBD1; j_gene: TRBJ2-2; CDR3aa: CASSHGTGAGELFF; CDR3nt: TGTGCCAGCAGCCACGGGACAGGGGCCGGGGAGCTGTTTTTT
abundance: few; v_gene: TRBV7-9; d_gene: TRBD1; j_gene: TRBJ2-5; CDR3aa: CASSIPRTGLRYQETQYF; CDR3nt: TGTGCCAGCAGCATTCCACGGACAGGGCTAAGGTACCAAGAGACCCAGTACTTC
abundance: many; v_gene: TRBV5-1; d_gene: NA; j_gene: TRBJ2-7; CDR3aa: CASSLVAHPGEQYF; CDR3nt: TGCGCCAGCAGCTTGGTCGCGCACCCTGGGGAGCAGTACTTC
abundance: NA; v_gene: TRBV5-1; d_gene: TRBD1; j_gene: TRBJ2-2; CDR3aa: CASSLDSGQGDTGELFF; CDR3nt: TGCGCCAGCAGCCTGGACTCGGGACAGGGGGACACCGGGGAGCTGTTTTTT
abundance: NA; v_gene: TRBV12-3/TRBV12-4; d_gene: TRBD1; j_gene: TRBJ1-2; CDR3aa: CASTWTRTGYGYTF; CDR3nt: TGTGCCAGCACCTGGACCCGGACAGGTTATGGCTACACCTTC
abundance: many; v_gene: TRBV4-1; d_gene: NA; j_gene: TRBJ2-2; CDR3aa: CASSPRTDRNTGELFF; CDR3nt: TGCGCCAGCAGCCCCCGCACGGACCGGAACACCGGGGAGCTGTTTTTT
abundance: few; v_gene: TRBV5-4; d_gene: TRBD1; j_gene: TRBJ2-1; CDR3aa: CASSLNQGVYNEQFF; CDR3nt: TGTGCCAGCAGCTTGAATCAGGGGGTCTACAATGAGCAGTTCTTC
abundance: many; v_gene: TRBV5-1; d_gene: TRBD1; j_gene: TRBJ2-3; CDR3aa: CASSLEGQGADTQYF; CDR3nt: TGCGCCAGCAGCTTGGAGGGACAGGGGGCAGATACGCAGTATTTT
abundance: NA; v_gene: TRBV11-2; d_gene: TRBD1; j_gene: TRBJ1-6; CDR3aa: CASRNPGQCKPLHF; CDR3nt: TGTGCCAGCAGGAATCCGGGACAGTGCAAGCCCCTCCACTTT
abundance: NA; v_gene: TRBV2; d_gene: TRBD1; j_gene: TRBJ2-5; CDR3aa: CASRGDSREETQYF; CDR3nt: TGTGCCAGCAGGGGGGACAGTCGGGAAGAGACCCAGTACTTC
abundance: few; v_gene: TRBV20-1; d_gene: TRBD1; j_gene: TRBJ1-2; CDR3aa: CSARAGGVYGYTF; CDR3nt: TGCAGTGCTAGGGCAGGGGGCGTCTATGGCTACACCTTC
abundance: NA; v_gene: TRBV5-4; d_gene: NA; j_gene: TRBJ2-6; CDR3aa: CASSLVGGMANVLTF; CDR3nt: TGTGCCAGCAGCTTGGTTGGGGGGATGGCCAACGTCCTGACTTTC
abundance: NA; v_gene: TRBV5-4; d_gene: NA; j_gene: TRBJ1-5; CDR3aa: CASSNRDSNQPQHF; CDR3nt: TGTGCCAGCAGCAACCGGGACAGCAATCAGCCCCAGCATTTT
abundance: many; v_gene: TRBV10-1; d_gene: NA; j_gene: TRBJ1-1; CDR3aa: CASSESQGWNTEAFF; CDR3nt: TGCGCCAGCAGTGAGTCCCAGGGCTGGAACACTGAAGCTTTCTTT
abundance: few; v_gene: TRBV11-2; d_gene: NA; j_gene: TRBJ1-5; CDR3aa: CASSFEVLLYYSNQPQHF; CDR3nt: TGTGCCAGCAGCTTTGAGGTGCTCCTGTATTATAGCAATCAGCCCCAGCATTTT
abundance: few; v_gene: TRBV24-1; d_gene: NA; j_gene: TRBJ2-3; CDR3aa: CATSVHRGKLEHGTQYF; CDR3nt: TGTGCCACCAGTGTCCATAGGGGAAAGTTGGAACACGGTACGCAGTATTTT
abundance: many; v_gene: TRBV12-3/TRBV12-4; d_gene: TRBD2; j_gene: TRBJ2-3; CDR3aa: CASTSSGGDTQYF; CDR3nt: TGTGCCAGCACCTCAAGCGGGGGAGATACGCAGTATTTT
abundance: NA; v_gene: TRBV5-1; d_gene: TRBD2; j_gene: TRBJ2-1; CDR3aa: CASRTGGAPGGIDEQFF; CDR3nt: TGCGCCAGCAGGACTGGAGGCGCTCCGGGGGGAATCGATGAGCAGTTCTTC
abundance: few; v_gene: TRBV18; d_gene: NA; j_gene: TRBJ1-5; CDR3aa: CASSPPIGQPQHF; CDR3nt: TGTGCCAGCTCACCACCGATCGGGCAGCCCCAGCATTTT